The rows below give T cell receptor beta chains drawn from one sample of a study of blood T cell repertoires in COVID-19. Profiled with immunoSEQ multiplex PCR; TCRdb holds only in-frame clones, not every one. The table lists over 350,000 clones, approximately 87% of them singletons, with approximately 10% in the top ten. Sequencing input: PBMCs or T cells enriched from blood (not recorded which). Receptors originate from a woman between 50 and 59 years old who had recovered from COVID-19. CDR3s include the opening cysteine and the closing phenylalanine or tryptophan. The order of the fields is D gene, V gene, clone size, J gene, CDR3 DNA, CDR3 protein. D genes are given only for firm matches. Size is omitted from some rows. Given values are once, few, many or a class for expanded clones.

NA	TRBV4-3	NA	TRBJ1-2	TGCGCCAGCAGCCAAGATCATACTTTCGCAGGGAAGGGCTACACCTTC	CASSQDHTFAGKGYTF
NA	TRBV4-1	NA	TRBJ1-5	TGCGCCAGCAGCCAGAGGAAACTTAATCAGCCCCAGCATTTT	CASSQRKLNQPQHF
NA	TRBV9	NA	TRBJ1-2	TGTGCCAGCAGCGCCCAGACCCAGGGGTGGGGCTACACCTTC	CASSAQTQGWGYTF
NA	TRBV28	NA	TRBJ2-7	TGTGCCAGCAGTCGAGACTGGTTACCTTCCGAGCAGTACTTC	CASSRDWLPSEQYF
TRBD1	TRBV28	NA	TRBJ1-5	TGTGCCAGCAGTTTTAGTCGGCAGGGGGCCGGTCAGCCCCAGCATTTT	CASSFSRQGAGQPQHF
NA	TRBV10-1	NA	TRBJ1-5	TGCGCCCCCGGGGAGGGCGCGGGCAATCAGCCCCAGCATTTT	CAPGEGAGNQPQHF
TRBD1	TRBV28	NA	TRBJ2-5	TGTGCCGCAACGCGGGACAGGGGGACGAAAGAGACCCAGTACTTC	CAATRDRGTKETQYF
TRBD1	TRBV19	NA	TRBJ1-1	TGTGCCAGTACCACGGACAGGTGGGGCACTGAAGCTTTCTTT	CASTTDRWGTEAFF
NA	TRBV12-5	NA	TRBJ1-1	TGTGCTAGTGGTTTGATTGGCGGGTTGGGCACTGAAGCTTTCTTT	CASGLIGGLGTEAFF
TRBD2	TRBV11-3	NA	TRBJ2-3	TGTGCCAGCAGCTTATCAGGGGGACTAGCGGCAGATACGCAGTATTTT	CASSLSGGLAADTQYF
NA	TRBV29-1	NA	TRBJ1-2	TGCAGCGTTGGGGGGGACTATGGCTACACCTTC	CSVGGDYGYTF
TRBD1	TRBV5-6	NA	TRBJ1-6	TGTGCCAGCAGCTGGAGACAGGGCCGGGGAAAGGGTCTGAATTCACCCCTCCACTTT	CASSWRQGRGKGLNSPLHF
TRBD1	TRBV2	NA	TRBJ1-5	TGTGCCAGCGTGGACAGGGAGAATCAGCCCCAGCATTTT	CASVDRENQPQHF
TRBD2	TRBV12-5	NA	TRBJ2-5	TGTGCTAGTGGCAAGGGGAAAACTAGCGGGGGGTTACAAGAGACCCAGTACTTC	CASGKGKTSGGLQETQYF
NA	TRBV12-3/TRBV12-4	NA	TRBJ1-5	TGTGCCAGCAGTTCCTACCCGGGGGAGCCCCAGCATTTT	CASSSYPGEPQHF
NA	TRBV4-1	NA	TRBJ1-4	TGCGCCAGCAGTCCAAAAGGGGCGCCTGGTGAAAAACTGTTTTTT	CASSPKGAPGEKLFF
TRBD1	TRBV12-5	NA	TRBJ2-5	TGTGCTAGTGGTTTGGGAGGGGGCGAAGAGACCCAGTACTTC	CASGLGGGEETQYF
TRBD1	TRBV28	NA	TRBJ1-6	TGTGCCAGCAGTTCTAGGACAGGGGTATTTTCACCCCTCCACTTT	CASSSRTGVFSPLHF
TRBD2	TRBV7-9	NA	TRBJ2-3	TGTGCCAGCAGCTCGCCCCGGACTAGCGGGGACGATACGCAGTATTTT	CASSSPRTSGDDTQYF
TRBD2	TRBV9	NA	TRBJ2-7	TGTGCCAGCAGCGCCCAGCCGACTAGCGCGGGGGAGCAGTACTTC	CASSAQPTSAGEQYF
TRBD2	TRBV4-2	NA	TRBJ2-5	TGTGCCAGCAGCCAAGATTATTGGACTAGCGGGGGGGCCCAAGAGACCCAGTACTTC	CASSQDYWTSGGAQETQYF
TRBD1	TRBV7-9	many	TRBJ1-4	TGTGCCAGCAGCAAATACGGACAGGGAAACGAAAAACTGTTTTTT	CASSKYGQGNEKLFF
NA	TRBV10-3	NA	TRBJ1-1	TGTGCCATCAGGGAGCGCCCCGAGTCTGAAGCTTTCTTT	CAIRERPESEAFF
NA	TRBV25-1	NA	TRBJ1-2	TGTGCCAGCAGTAGTGTCCTTGGGGGGAGGTTTAACTATGGCTACACCTTC	CASSSVLGGRFNYGYTF
NA	TRBV5-1	NA	TRBJ1-6	TGCGCCAGCAGCTTGAGGCAGGCTGGAGGTTCACCCCTCCACTTT	CASSLRQAGGSPLHF
TRBD1	TRBV2	NA	TRBJ2-7	TGTGCCAGCAGCCGGACAGGAGTCTACGAGCAGTACTTC	CASSRTGVYEQYF
NA	TRBV6-1	NA	TRBJ1-1	TGTGCCAGCAGTGAACGGTACGGGAACACTGAAGCTTTCTTT	CASSERYGNTEAFF
NA	TRBV6-1	NA	TRBJ1-2	TGTGCCAGCAGTGACCGGACAAACCCTCACAGTGGCTACACCTTC	CASSDRTNPHSGYTF
NA	TRBV7-9	NA	TRBJ2-5	TGTGCCAGCGGGGACAACACCCAAGAGACCCAGTACTTC	CASGDNTQETQYF
NA	TRBV29-1	NA	TRBJ2-7	TGCAGCGCCACAGAGTCCTACGAGCAGTACTTC	CSATESYEQYF
TRBD1	TRBV29-1	NA	TRBJ2-1	TGCAGCGGGGGACAGGCTTACAATGAGCAGTTCTTC	CSGGQAYNEQFF
NA	TRBV19	NA	TRBJ2-1	TGTGCCAGTAGTCCATGGCCCGGGCTAGCGCCCTACAATGAGCAGTTCTTC	CASSPWPGLAPYNEQFF
NA	TRBV7-9	NA	TRBJ1-3	TGTGCCAGCAGCTTAAATTTCAGGGCTATCTCTGGAAACACCATATATTTT	CASSLNFRAISGNTIYF
TRBD2	TRBV7-2	NA	TRBJ2-3	TGTGCCAGCAGATCCGGACTAGGTCGAGGGGATACGCAGTATTTT	CASRSGLGRGDTQYF
TRBD1	TRBV4-1	NA	TRBJ2-6	TGCGCCAGCACTCCCGCAGGGGGTCCCGGGGCCAACGTCCTGACTTTC	CASTPAGGPGANVLTF
TRBD1	TRBV27	NA	TRBJ1-6	TGTGCCAGCACCGGACAGGGGAATTCACCCCTCCACTTT	CASTGQGNSPLHF
NA	TRBV28	NA	TRBJ2-1	TGTGCCAGCAGTTTACCGCCGGGTTTCAATGAGCAGTTCTTC	CASSLPPGFNEQFF
TRBD1	TRBV18	few	TRBJ1-1	TGTGCCAGCTCACCGGGACAGGGAGGAGAGACTGAAGCTTTCTTT	CASSPGQGGETEAFF
NA	TRBV5-8	once	TRBJ2-7	TGTGCCAGCAGCTTGGCCGTCGGGGAGCAGTACTTC	CASSLAVGEQYF
NA	TRBV6-1	NA	TRBJ1-2	TGTGCCAGCAGTGAGACGGGACAACCCGAAGGCTACACCTTC	CASSETGQPEGYTF
NA	TRBV13	NA	TRBJ1-3	TGTGCCAGCAGCTTACCCAGCTCTGGAAACACCATATATTTT	CASSLPSSGNTIYF
TRBD1	TRBV5-6	NA	TRBJ1-2	TGTGCCAGCAGCTGGACCGGGACAGGTACCACTGGCTACACCTTC	CASSWTGTGTTGYTF
NA	TRBV10-2	few	TRBJ1-6	TGCGCCAGCATGGAAGGGAGCCAATCACCCCTCCACTTT	CASMEGSQSPLHF
NA	TRBV28	NA	TRBJ1-6	TGTGCCAGCAGTTTTTTGGGTTTGACTAGTAATTCACCCCTCCACTTT	CASSFLGLTSNSPLHF
NA	TRBV20-1	NA	TRBJ1-2	TGCACTCTAAGGACTAAAGGTGGCTACACCTTC	CTLRTKGGYTF
TRBD1	TRBV6-5	NA	TRBJ2-3	TGTGCCAGCAGTCCACAAGGGGGCGATACGCAGTATTTT	CASSPQGGDTQYF
TRBD1	TRBV4-1	once	TRBJ1-2	TGCGCCAGCAGCCAAGATCCCGGGACAGGGCAGGCGGGCTACACCTTC	CASSQDPGTGQAGYTF
NA	TRBV5-1	NA	TRBJ1-6	TGCGCCAGCCGTATTACCGCGGAAGTAAATTCACCCCTCCACTTT	CASRITAEVNSPLHF
NA	TRBV4-3	NA	TRBJ2-7	TGCGCCAGCAGCCAGTCACAGGGCGGCGAGCAGTACTTC	CASSQSQGGEQYF
NA	TRBV29-1	NA	TRBJ2-5	TGCAGCGTTGAAGATCCCCTAGCGAGAGGGGCCCAGTACTTC	CSVEDPLARGAQYF
NA	TRBV9	NA	TRBJ2-1	TGTGCCAGCAGCCCACGGACAGTCTACAATGAGCAGTTCTTC	CASSPRTVYNEQFF
TRBD1	TRBV4-3	NA	TRBJ1-6	TGCGCCAGCAGCCAAGGGACAGGGGTAGGCCTCCCCCTCCACTTT	CASSQGTGVGLPLHF
NA	TRBV7-9	NA	TRBJ2-7	TGTGCCAGCAGCTTAGGGGGCAGAGCCTACTACGAGCAGTACTTC	CASSLGGRAYYEQYF
NA	TRBV5-4	NA	TRBJ2-3	TGTGCCAGCAGCTTGGGGCTCTTAGGGGGCACAGATACGCAGTATTTT	CASSLGLLGGTDTQYF
TRBD2	TRBV6-4	NA	TRBJ2-6	TGTGCCAGCAGTCGTTCAGCAGCGGGGGGAGGGGACAACGTCCTGACTTTC	CASSRSAAGGGDNVLTF
TRBD2	TRBV28	once	TRBJ2-7	TGTGCCAGCAGTTACGGACTAGCGGGGGGGACCTACGAGCAGTACTTC	CASSYGLAGGTYEQYF
NA	TRBV19	once	TRBJ2-2	TGTGCCAGTAGTATAGACCGGGGGACCGGGGAGCTGTTTTTT	CASSIDRGTGELFF